This T cell receptor beta chain is from a study of blood T cell repertoires in COVID-19. This clone has only one observation. Clones were read by immunoSEQ multiplex PCR, and TCRdb kept only the in-frame ones, dropping some. The sample yields about 220,000 clones, roughly four fifths seen once. CDR1 and CDR2 from the germline V gene are SQVTM and ANQGSEA. The CDR3 totals 15 residues. Trimming stripped 4 bases from V and 4 bases from J, with 19 bases between. The chain has TRBV29-1 and TRBJ1-1; no definite D call. The sequence derives from a woman between 40 and 55 years old who had been exposed to COVID-19. The source material was PBMCs or T cells enriched from blood (not recorded which). CDR3 amino acids: CSVGRSFRIPTEAFF. CDR3 coding DNA: TGCAGCGTTGGTCGAAGTTTCAGGATCCCCACTGAAGCTTTCTTT.